Following are 18 T cell receptor beta chains from one sample sequenced in a study of cytomegalovirus exposure and HLA in healthy donors. PCR used 60 Vbeta primers and 13 Jbeta primers. The assay was immunoSEQ multiplex PCR, and TCRdb's table has in-frame clones only and misses some. The sample lists about 100,000 clones, roughly 80% occurring once. The sequenced sample was PBMCs. The origin of the receptors is a man aged 40-49 years in good health and CMV-seronegative.

This clone was counted once. The chain is built from TRBV23-1 and TRBJ2-7; maybe TRBD1 (5 bases). TRBV23-1 is assigned to the ORF class and has an uncertain function. The CDR3 sequence is 15 residues long. The germline V and J ends were trimmed by 4 bases and 1 base, with 14 bases remaining between them. CDR3 in amino acids: CASSRDRVESYEQYV. The CDR3 DNA reads as TGCGCCAGCAGTCGCGACAGAGTCGAATCCTACGAGCAGTACGTC.

The chain employs TRBV13 and TRBJ1-1; no reliable D call. This CDR3 comprises 12 residues. The ends were cut back, 5 bases at V and 3 bases at J, with 7 bases in the middle. Germline CDR1 is PRHDT and CDR2 is FYEKMQ (reference sequence). The chain's CDR3 is CASSEIYTEAFF. CDR3 bases: TGTGCCAGCAGCGAGATCTACACTGAAGCTTTCTTT.

The chain combines TRBV28 with TRBJ2-7, with 10 bases identical to TRBD1. V was clipped by 4 bases and J by 2 bases; unmatched bases: 5. The CDR3 sequence is 15 residues long. Germline V CDR1 and CDR2: MDHEN, SYDVKM. CDR3 sequence: CASSSPGQGTYEQYV. CDR3 nucleotides: TGTGCCAGCAGTTCTCCGGGACAGGGGACCTACGAGCAGTACGTC.

This clone was observed a few times. The J gene is TRBJ1-2, the V gene TRBV18; D is possibly TRBD1 (5 bases). The CDR3 contains 17 residues. Germline CDR1 reads KGHSH; CDR2 reads LQKENI. V lost 3 bases, J lost 5 bases, and 22 bases lay in between. The CDR3 nucleotides read TGTGCCAGCTCACCCCCTACAGGTGAACTAGCGGCGTATGGCTACACCTTC. Its translation: CASSPPTGELAAYGYTF.

The rearrangement joins TRBV9 to TRBJ1-3; D is uncertain. In germline, CDR1 is SGDLS, CDR2 YYNGEE. Trimming shortened V by 5 bases and J by 0 bases, and 15 bases separated the two germline ends. There are 16 residues in the CDR3. The CDR3 DNA is TGTGCCAGCAGTCAAGGAGTCGGAGCCTCTGGAAACACCATATATTTT. It yields the protein CASSQGVGASGNTIYF.

The chain links TRBV28 to TRBJ1-1, with 9 nucleotides matching TRBD1. The CDR3 extends over 15 amino acids. CDR1 and CDR2 (germline): MDHEN, SYDVKM. V shed 3 bases and J 8 bases; nucleotides not matched to a gene: 10. In nucleotides, the CDR3 is TGTGCCAGCAGTTTGGCAGACAGGGGGACCCTAGAAGCTTTCTTT. Amino acid sequence: CASSLADRGTLEAFF.

The chain links TRBV5-5 to TRBJ2-5; perhaps TRBD2 as D (6 bases). Germline CDR1 reads SGHKS; CDR2 reads YYEKEE (reference sequence). This CDR3 is built from 14 residues. The V end lost 0 bases, the J end lost 5 bases, and 11 bases lay between the germline ends. The CDR3 DNA is TGTGCCAGCAGCTTGGGAACTAGCAAGGAGACCCAGTACTTC. This encodes CASSLGTSKETQYF.

This clone has more than one count but fewer than ten. The chain carries TRBV11-2 and TRBJ1-2; 7 bases line up with TRBD1. The CDR3 extends over 17 amino acids. V lost 0 bases to trimming and J lost 4 bases; unmatched junction nucleotides: 11. CDR1 is SGHAT, CDR2 FQNNGV, per germline. CDR3 protein: CASSLDEGAGQTYGYTF. The CDR3, as DNA: TGTGCCAGCAGCTTAGATGAGGGGGCAGGCCAGACCTATGGCTACACCTTC.

Comments on this clone: Other DNA variants within this sample encode the same CDR3. The V gene is TRBV19, the J gene TRBJ2-3; the match to TRBD2 covers 8 bases. V shed 9 bases, J shed 1 base, and the junction held 9 bases outside the gene matches. From germline, CDR1 is LNHDA and CDR2 SQIVND (reference sequence). The CDR3 is 15 residues long. The CDR3 sequence: CASYDPGGGTDTQYF. The CDR3 DNA is TGTGCCAGCTACGACCCGGGGGGGGGCACAGATACGCAGTATTTT. Complete variable domain (other parts from reference TRBV19 and TRBJ2-3): DGGITQSPKYLFRKEGQNVTLSCEQNLNHDAMYWYRQDPGQGLRLIYYSQIVNDFQKGDIAEGYSVSREKKESFPLTVTSAQKNPTAFYLCASYDPGGGTDTQYFGPGTRLTVL.

J is TRBJ2-3 and V is TRBV9; the D is unclear. V shed 3 bases and J shed 6 bases, with 17 bases lying between them. Germline V gene sequence: CDR1 SGDLS, CDR2 YYNGEE. CDR3 length: 15 residues. CDR3 region: CASSAPRTWSDTQYF. The CDR3 DNA is TGTGCCAGCAGCGCCCCTAGAACATGGTCCGATACGCAGTATTTT.

The chain has TRBV9 and TRBJ1-6; perhaps TRBD1 as D (6 bases). Trimming removed 2 bases from V and 6 bases from J, with 9 bases in between. The germline V gene encodes CDR1 SGDLS and CDR2 YYNGEE. The CDR3 loop spans 14 amino acids. The DNA of the CDR3 is TGTGCCAGCAGCGTTGGCAGGGGTAATTCACCCCTCCACTTT. Its translation is CASSVGRGNSPLHF.

The chain recombines TRBV6-6 with TRBJ1-2; D call uncertain. The length of the CDR3 is 13 residues. Trimming removed 5 bases from V and 5 bases from J, with 12 bases in between. Germline V gene lookup returns CDR1 MNHNY and CDR2 SVGAGI (reference sequence). The CDR3, as DNA: TGTGCCAGCAGTCCCGTTCAGGAATATGGCTACACCTTC. Translation gives CASSPVQEYGYTF.

This clone occurred a few times. V and J are TRBV7-2 and TRBJ2-5; D is possibly TRBD2 (7 bases). V dropped 5 bases and J dropped 5 bases, with 15 bases sitting between them. The CDR3 extends over 14 amino acids. Germline CDR1 reads SGHTA; CDR2 reads FQGNSA. This CDR3 is CASSVGGAVETQYF. In DNA form, the CDR3 reads TGTGCCAGCAGCGTGGGGGGGGCTGTCGAGACCCAGTACTTC.

The chain recombines TRBV11-2 with TRBJ2-4; a possible D gene is TRBD2 (6 bases). The CDR3 contains 16 residues. Germline loops: CDR1 SGHAT, CDR2 FQNNGV. The V gene lost 5 bases and the J gene lost 1 base, with 15 bases spanning the gap. The CDR3: CASSESSVTAKNIQYF. CDR3 DNA: TGTGCCAGCAGCGAATCTAGCGTGACGGCCAAAAACATTCAGTACTTC.

This clone was detected ten times or more. This chain joins TRBV5-4 and TRBJ1-1; D not certain. Trimming left V 3 bases short and J 0 bases short, with 6 bases between. CDR1 is SGHNT, CDR2 YYREEE, per germline (reference sequence). The CDR3 runs 13 residues. CDR3 coding DNA: TGTGCCAGCAGCTACGAGTTGAACACTGAAGCTTTCTTT. This gives the protein CASSYELNTEAFF.

The gene calls are TRBV19 and TRBJ2-2; 7 bases agree with TRBD1. The CDR3 is 14 amino acids. The germline gives CDR1 LNHDA, CDR2 SQIVND (reference sequence). Unmatched junction bases numbered 7, after V lost 6 bases and J lost 6 bases. The CDR3 protein is CASRLQGSSGELFF. The DNA for the CDR3 is TGTGCCAGTAGGCTACAGGGGAGCTCCGGGGAGCTGTTTTTT.

The chain joins TRBV6-5 to TRBJ2-5; 9 nucleotides match TRBD1. The CDR3 has 15 residues. The J segment lost 5 bases and the V segment lost 0 bases, leaving 4 bases of the junction unmatched. Germline loops: CDR1 MNHEY, CDR2 SVGAGI. In nucleotides, the CDR3 is TGTGCCAGCAGTTACTCGAACAGGGGGCGTGAGACCCAGTACTTC. It is translated as CASSYSNRGRETQYF.

The V call is TRBV5-4, the J call TRBJ2-7, with a weak D call TRBD1 (5 bases). CDR1 is SGHNT, CDR2 YYREEE, per germline (reference sequence). V lost 4 bases and J 2 bases, leaving 13 bases between the germline ends. The CDR3 loop spans 14 amino acids. This CDR3 is CASSTRVLPYEQYF. For the CDR3, the DNA is TGTGCCAGCAGCACCAGGGTGCTCCCCTACGAGCAGTACTTC.